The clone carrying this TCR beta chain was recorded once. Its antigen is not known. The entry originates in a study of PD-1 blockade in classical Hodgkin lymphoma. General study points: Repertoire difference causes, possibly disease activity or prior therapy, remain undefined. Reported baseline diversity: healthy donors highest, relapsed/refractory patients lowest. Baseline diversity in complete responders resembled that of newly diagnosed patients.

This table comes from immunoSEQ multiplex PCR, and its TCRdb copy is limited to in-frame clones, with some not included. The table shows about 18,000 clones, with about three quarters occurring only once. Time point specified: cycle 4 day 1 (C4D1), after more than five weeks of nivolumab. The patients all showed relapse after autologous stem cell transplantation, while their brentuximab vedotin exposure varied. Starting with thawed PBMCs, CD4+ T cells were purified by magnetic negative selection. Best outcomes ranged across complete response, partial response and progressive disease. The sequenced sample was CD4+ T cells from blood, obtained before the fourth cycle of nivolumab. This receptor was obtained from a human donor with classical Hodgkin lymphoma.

CDR3 sequence (DNA): TGTGCCAGCAGCAATCAAGGATTTTTGCCCAGGAACACTGAAGCTTTCTTT. It is translated as CASSNQGFLPRNTEAFF. The chain employs TRBV21-1 and TRBJ1-1. TRBV21-1 is listed as a pseudogene. CDR3 size: 17 residues.